This TCR beta chain is from a study of blood T cell repertoires in COVID-19. The germline V gene encodes CDR1 ENHRY and CDR2 SYGVKD. The length of the CDR3 is 14 residues. Trimming removed 0 bases at V and 9 bases at J, with 9 bases between. Assay used: immunoSEQ multiplex PCR; TCRdb lists only in-frame clones, some missing. Of 55,000 to 90,000 clones in the sample, approximately 80% were seen once. The chain joins TRBV10-3 to TRBJ1-6; maybe TRBD1 (6 bases). This sequence was found in a woman in her seventies with acute or convalescent COVID-19. Sequencing used peripheral blood. CDR3: CAISESGGRSPLHF. The CDR3 DNA follows: TGTGCCATCAGTGAGTCTGGGGGCCGTTCACCCCTCCACTTT.